The entry below describes one T cell receptor beta chain. Its antigen is as yet unknown. This sample stems from a study of vaccination and CD4 T cells after COVID-19. Sequencing of DNA taken from cultured CD4+ T cells relied on the Oncomine TCR Beta short-read assay. DNA came from CD4+ T cells after culture. TCRdb independently ran MiXCR on the PCR reads; one entry per CDR3 protein. The data show around 10,000 distinct CDR3 sequences, about 34% seen once. Treatment meaning: roughly nine-day PBMC culture with coronavirus spike peptide pools or control peptides (ViraFEST assay). CD4+ T cells that came from the unexposed donor were collected before the COVID-19 pandemic (2011-2018). The sample consisted of CD4+ T cells from blood, cultured in vitro. The clonotype originates from a human donor in good health.

The DNA for the CDR3 is TGTGCCATTGGGACTAGCGTATCCTACGAGCAGTACTTC. Protein: CAIGTSVSYEQYF. The gene calls are TRBV28 and TRBJ2-7; 10 positions match TRBD2. The CDR3 length is 13 residues. CDR1 is MDHEN, CDR2 SYDVKM, per germline. Losses at the gene ends were 10 bases for V and 1 base for J; bases not matched to a gene: 4.